The 27 T cell receptor beta chains listed next were all sequenced from one sample in a study of cytomegalovirus exposure and HLA in healthy donors. A multiplex PCR was run with 60 Vbeta primers and 13 Jbeta primers. Clones were read by immunoSEQ multiplex PCR, and TCRdb kept only the in-frame ones, dropping some. This table has 90,000 to 150,000 clones, roughly 65% appearing once. Sequenced sample: PBMCs. Receptors originate from a man aged 40-55 years in good health and CMV-seropositive.

The chain links TRBV9 to TRBJ2-5, with 13 bases lining up with TRBD2. The trim removed 4 bases at V and 5 bases at J, leaving 5 bases unmatched. The V gene's germline CDR1 is SGDLS and CDR2 YYNGEE. The CDR3 contains 15 residues. DNA of the CDR3: TGTGCCAGCAGCCGGACTAGCGGGAGCGGGGAGACCCAGTACTTC. Residues: CASSRTSGSGETQYF.

The rearrangement joins TRBV7-8 to TRBJ1-3; D ambiguous. The germline V and J ends were trimmed by 5 bases and 0 bases, with 14 bases remaining between them. CDR1 and CDR2 (germline): SGHVS, FQNEAQ. CDR3 length: 16 residues. The CDR3 coding sequence is TGTGCCAGCAGCCCGCACCAGTTCGTCTCTGGAAACACCATATATTTT. Its translation: CASSPHQFVSGNTIYF. The entire variable domain, with the rest obtained from reference TRBV7-8 and TRBJ1-3, is as follows: GAGVSQSPRYKVAKRGQDVALRCDPISGHVSLFWYQQALGQGPEFLTYFQNEAQLDKSGLPSDRFFAERPEGSVSTLKIQRTQQEDSAVYLCASSPHQFVSGNTIYFGEGSWLTVV.

Remarks on this clone: The same CDR3 is also encoded by other DNA sequences in this sample. V usage is TRBV15 and J usage is TRBJ2-7; D gene uncertain. This CDR3 has 12 amino acids. The germline V gene has CDR1 LNHNV and CDR2 YYDKDF (reference sequence). Deletions cut 0 bases from V and 4 bases from J, with 4 bases between. The CDR3 protein is CATSRDRYEQYF. CDR3 DNA sequence: TGTGCCACCAGCAGAGATAGATACGAGCAGTACTTC.

This clone has more than one count but fewer than ten. V gene TRBV6-5 combines with J gene TRBJ2-7; 12 nucleotides agree with TRBD1. The V gene end was trimmed by 6 bases and the J gene end by 9 bases; junction bases not matched to a gene: 6. Per germline, CDR1 MNHEY and CDR2 SVGAGI. The CDR3 is 13 amino acids. CDR3 nucleotide sequence: TGTGCCAGCAGCGGGGGACAGGGGGCAGGGCAGTACTTC. Translating it yields CASSGGQGAGQYF.

This clone was seen a handful of times. The V call is TRBV6-1, the J call TRBJ2-3, with 8 bases that match TRBD2. Losses at the gene ends were 3 bases for V and 2 bases for J; bases not matched to a gene: 4. The CDR3 has 15 amino acids. The germline V gene has CDR1 MNHNS and CDR2 SASEGT. The CDR3 nucleotides are TGTGCCAGCAGTGACTCTAGCGGGTACACAGATACGCAGTATTTT. Protein sequence: CASSDSSGYTDTQYF.

This chain joins TRBV5-1 and TRBJ2-7; 12 bases line up with TRBD1. Per germline, CDR1 SGHRS and CDR2 YFSETQ. The length of the CDR3 is 12 residues. V shed 4 bases and J 13 bases; nucleotides not matched to a gene: 6. The CDR3 protein is CASSGGQGAKYF. CDR3 nucleotides: TGCGCCAGCAGCGGGGGACAGGGGGCGAAATACTTC.

This sequence joins TRBV2 and TRBJ1-5, with D possibly being TRBD1 (5 bases). The germline CDR1 and CDR2 sequences are SNHLY and FYNNEI. The CDR3 extends over 16 amino acids. Trimming shortened V by 5 bases and J by 4 bases, and 18 bases separated the two germline ends. The CDR3 region has the DNA TGTGCCAGCAGTTTTAGACGGGACTCCCCAAATCAGCCCCAGCATTTT. The encoded protein is CASSFRRDSPNQPQHF. The variable domain in full, completed from reference TRBV2 and TRBJ1-5, reads EPEVTQTPSHQVTQMGQEVILRCVPISNHLYFYWYRQILGQKVEFLVSFYNNEISEKSEIFDDQFSVERPDGSNFTLKIRSTKLEDSAMYFCASSFRRDSPNQPQHFGDGTRLSIL.

This clone showed up just a few times. The gene calls are TRBV7-9 and TRBJ2-7, with 7 bases aligning to TRBD1. Trimming at V came to 5 bases and at J to 4 bases, leaving 2 bases not matched to a gene. The CDR3 consists of 12 residues. Germline CDR1 is SEHNR and CDR2 is FQNEAQ (reference sequence). The DNA of the CDR3 is TGTGCCAGCAGCCCGACAGGGTACGAGCAGTACTTC. Translated: CASSPTGYEQYF. Combining the CDR3 with reference TRBV7-9 and TRBJ2-7 gives the whole variable domain DTGVSQNPRHKITKRGQNVTFRCDPISEHNRLYWYRQTLGQGPEFLTYFQNEAQLEKSRLLSDRFSAERPKGSFSTLEIQRTEQGDSAMYLCASSPTGYEQYFGPGTRLTVT.

The chain joins TRBV18 to TRBJ1-2, with TRBD1 matching over 7 bases. V lost 0 bases and J lost 4; bases outside the gene matches: 5. The CDR3 covers 15 residues. Germline loops: CDR1 KGHSH, CDR2 LQKENI. The CDR3 DNA sequence: TGTGCCAGCTCACCACCGGAGACAGGGCGCTATGGCTACACCTTC. Translated, it gives CASSPPETGRYGYTF.

This sequence joins TRBV19 and TRBJ2-1; maybe TRBD2 (5 bases). V gave up 3 bases and J gave up 4 bases, with 10 bases separating them. CDR1 LNHDA and CDR2 SQIVND come from the germline V gene (reference sequence). The CDR3 sequence is 14 residues long. Here the CDR3 reads CASSIIASYNEQFF. CDR3 DNA: TGTGCCAGTAGTATTATAGCGAGTTACAATGAGCAGTTCTTC. Looking up the rest from reference TRBV19 and TRBJ2-1 gives the full variable domain: DGGITQSPKYLFRKEGQNVTLSCEQNLNHDAMYWYRQDPGQGLRLIYYSQIVNDFQKGDIAEGYSVSREKKESFPLTVTSAQKNPTAFYLCASSIIASYNEQFFGPGTRLTVL.

This clone was detected a few times. Other DNA sequences of this sample code for an identical CDR3. The rearrangement links TRBV7-9 to TRBJ1-2, with 8 bases identical to TRBD1. This CDR3 comprises 14 residues. The V and J ends lost 3 bases and 0 bases, in that order; junction bases with no gene match: 0. Germline values: CDR1 SEHNR, CDR2 FQNEAQ (reference sequence). DNA for the CDR3: TGTGCCAGCAGCTTGGGACAGGCTAACTATGGCTACACCTTC. Residues: CASSLGQANYGYTF.

The J gene is TRBJ2-2, the V gene TRBV2; TRBD1 is a possible D gene (5 bases). V was trimmed by 6 bases and J by 3 bases, leaving 11 bases between them. The CDR3 sequence is 14 residues long. Germline assignment: CDR1 SNHLY and CDR2 FYNNEI. The chain's CDR3 is CASRSQGYTGELFF. CDR3 DNA: TGTGCCAGCAGATCGCAGGGCTACACCGGGGAGCTGTTTTTT. Looking up the rest from reference TRBV2 and TRBJ2-2 gives the full variable domain: EPEVTQTPSHQVTQMGQEVILRCVPISNHLYFYWYRQILGQKVEFLVSFYNNEISEKSEIFDDQFSVERPDGSNFTLKIRSTKLEDSAMYFCASRSQGYTGELFFGEGSRLTVL.

The chain recombines TRBV6-5 with TRBJ2-7, with TRBD1 matching over 9 bases. From germline, CDR1 is MNHEY and CDR2 SVGAGI. The trim removed 2 bases at V and 7 bases at J, leaving 9 bases unmatched. The CDR3 length is 15 residues. The CDR3 region has the DNA TGTGCCAGCAGTTACCCGGACAGGGGCCCCGGGGAGCAGTACTTC. It encodes CASSYPDRGPGEQYF.

This chain joins TRBV30 and TRBJ1-2; 7 positions match TRBD1. The CDR3 is made up of 12 amino acids. The V gene's germline CDR1 is GTSNPN and CDR2 SVGIG (reference sequence). Trimming cost V 8 bases and J 5 bases; bases outside gene matches: 8. CDR3: CARDGRGYGYTF. The CDR3 DNA sequence: TGTGCCCGGGACGGCAGGGGGTATGGCTACACCTTC. The full variable domain, with the rest looked up from reference TRBV30 and TRBJ1-2, is SQTIHQWPATLVQPVGSPLSLECTVEGTSNPNLYWYRQAAGRGLQLLFYSVGIGQISSEVPQNLSASRPQDRQFILSSKKLLLSDSGFYLCARDGRGYGYTFGSGTRLTVV.

The chain carries TRBV7-2 and TRBJ1-2; 8 bases map to TRBD1. Germline lookup yields CDR1 SGHTA and CDR2 FQGNSA. V shed 3 bases and J 8 bases; nucleotides not matched to a gene: 2. The CDR3 length is 12 residues. CDR3 DNA: TGTGCCAGCAGCTTCCGGACAGGGGGCTACACCTTC. Translated: CASSFRTGGYTF.

V is TRBV4-2 and J is TRBJ2-7; tentative D call: TRBD2 (6 bases). Trimming took 1 base from V and 0 from J, leaving 10 bases between them. This CDR3 has 15 amino acids. The germline V gene encodes CDR1 LGHNA and CDR2 YNFKEQ. Here the CDR3 DNA reads TGTGCCAGCAGCCAAGGTCGGGAGAGCTCCTACGAGCAGTACTTC. It encodes CASSQGRESSYEQYF.

CDR3 nucleotides: TGTGCCAGCAGCTTGTCGCCCGGGACAGGGTACGGCTACACCTTC. This codes for CASSLSPGTGYGYTF. V is TRBV7-8 and J is TRBJ1-2; 9 bases align to TRBD1. Trimming at V came to 3 bases and at J to 8 bases, leaving 10 bases not matched to a gene. Germline values: CDR1 SGHVS, CDR2 FQNEAQ. The CDR3 is 15 amino acids.

The chain uses TRBV7-2 and TRBJ2-1; a weak D match, TRBD1 (5 bases). The germline gives CDR1 SGHTA, CDR2 FQGNSA. V lost 6 bases and J lost 0, with 12 bases in between. This CDR3 region has 15 residues. The CDR3 region is CASRVTGTSYNEQFF. The CDR3 nucleotides read TGTGCCAGCAGGGTAACAGGTACCTCCTACAATGAGCAGTTCTTC. The complete variable domain, with remaining parts taken from reference TRBV7-2 and TRBJ2-1, reads GAGVSQSPSNKVTEKGKDVELRCDPISGHTALYWYRQSLGQGLEFLIYFQGNSAPDKSGLPSDRFSAERTGGSVSTLTIQRTQQEDSAVYLCASRVTGTSYNEQFFGPGTRLTVL.

The chain is built from TRBV10-3 and TRBJ2-1; a weak D match, TRBD2 (6 bases). V lost 2 bases and J 9 bases, leaving 11 bases between the germline ends. The CDR3 loop spans 13 amino acids. CDR1 ENHRY and CDR2 SYGVKD come from the germline V gene. The CDR3 DNA reads TGTGCCATCAGTGAGCGGGAGAGTGTTGAGCAGTTCTTC. Its protein is CAISERESVEQFF.

The chain recombines TRBV2 with TRBJ1-2, with a possible D match to TRBD1 (6 bases). The germline V gene encodes CDR1 SNHLY and CDR2 FYNNEI. There are 14 residues in the CDR3. The V end lost 0 bases, the J end lost 6 bases, and 11 bases lay between the germline ends. CDR3 residues: CASSEARTVNGYTF. CDR3 sequence (DNA): TGTGCCAGCAGTGAAGCGCGGACAGTAAATGGCTACACCTTC.

By share of the sample, this clone is medium-sized. The gene calls are TRBV6-1 and TRBJ2-7; 7 bases match TRBD1. The germline V gene has CDR1 MNHNS and CDR2 SASEGT. V dropped 6 bases and J dropped 5; count of bases not matched to a gene: 10. The CDR3 runs 14 residues. The CDR3 region is CASRSLTGPHEQYF. The CDR3, as DNA: TGTGCCAGCAGATCCCTGACAGGGCCCCACGAGCAGTACTTC.

The chain links TRBV10-3 to TRBJ2-3; perhaps TRBD1 as D (5 bases). V lost 8 bases and J lost 3, with 12 bases in between. There are 13 residues in the CDR3. The V gene's germline CDR1 is ENHRY and CDR2 SYGVKD. CDR3 nucleotide sequence: TGTGCCATCGCCGCCAGGGAAACAGATACGCAGTATTTT. Translated, it gives CAIAARETDTQYF.

This chain connects TRBV7-9 to TRBJ1-6, with 10 bases aligning to TRBD1. V was pared by 2 bases and J by 8 bases, with 3 bases of the junction left unmatched. CDR1 SEHNR and CDR2 FQNEAQ come from the germline V gene (reference sequence). The CDR3 length is 15 residues. The CDR3 loop reads CASSLTGQGYSPLHF. CDR3 sequence (DNA): TGTGCCAGCAGCTTAACGGGACAGGGGTATTCACCCCTCCACTTT.

The chain joins TRBV19 to TRBJ2-7, with 8 bases matching TRBD2. V was clipped by 5 bases and J by 4 bases; unmatched bases: 7. The CDR3 consists of 14 residues. Germline CDR1 LNHDA, CDR2 SQIVND (reference sequence). CDR3 bases: TGTGCCAGTAGTGTCCAGCGGGGGCTTTACGAGCAGTACTTC. This translates into CASSVQRGLYEQYF. The whole variable domain, remainder taken from reference TRBV19 and TRBJ2-7, is DGGITQSPKYLFRKEGQNVTLSCEQNLNHDAMYWYRQDPGQGLRLIYYSQIVNDFQKGDIAEGYSVSREKKESFPLTVTSAQKNPTAFYLCASSVQRGLYEQYFGPGTRLTVT.

This sequence joins TRBV6-4 and TRBJ2-7, with D perhaps TRBD2 (5 bases). Between the trimmed V and J ends, which lost 5 bases and 2 bases, there was a span of 16 bases. Germline V gene data show CDR1 as MRHNA and CDR2 as SNTAGT. The CDR3 has 15 residues. CDR3 sequence: CASSLTRRRAYEQYF. The CDR3 DNA is TGTGCCAGCAGTCTCACTAGGCGGCGCGCCTACGAGCAGTACTTC.

This chain connects TRBV5-1 to TRBJ2-7; 7 bases are shared with TRBD1. The J segment lost 3 bases and the V segment lost 5 bases, leaving 8 bases of the junction unmatched. Germline V gene sequence: CDR1 SGHRS, CDR2 YFSETQ. This CDR3 has 14 residues. CDR3 DNA: TGCGCCAGCAGACGGGACAGTAATCTCTACGAGCAGTACTTC. Its protein product is CASRRDSNLYEQYF.

J is TRBJ1-6 and V is TRBV13, with 7 bases identical to TRBD1. From germline, CDR1 is PRHDT and CDR2 FYEKMQ (reference sequence). The CDR3 sequence is 12 residues long. The V segment lost 8 bases and the J segment 9 bases; nucleotides outside the gene matches: 4. In DNA form, the CDR3 reads TGTGCCAGCGGGACAGCGGCTTCACCCCTCCACTTT. Protein sequence: CASGTAASPLHF.